This record covers a single T cell receptor (beta chain). HTBI primers from iRepertoire and Arm-PCR of CDR3 regions yielded the TCR beta libraries. MiXCR, run by TCRdb on the multiplex PCR reads, gives a single entry per CDR3 protein. The sample lists fewer than 550,000 distinct CDR3 sequences, roughly 17% occurring once. This sample is part of a study of regulatory T cells in long-lasting Graves disease. Time point specified: newly diagnosed GD, antithyroid drugs for less than 3 months. Construction of the TCR library relied on RNA isolated from PBMCs. One endocrinology department in Xi'an, China, was where patients came from. The germline gives CDR1 MDHEN, CDR2 SYDVKM. Trimming took off 3 bases at V and 0 bases at J, with 11 bases between the two ends. CDR3 length equals 15 residues. This same sample was also taken into another study, of T cells in Graves' hyperthyroidism and ophthalmopathy.

This sequence joins TRBV28 and TRBJ1-1; D is uncertain. The TCR sequence derives from a woman in her late teens or twenties with Graves disease. This specimen was peripheral blood mononuclear cells (PBMCs), taken at new diagnosis, from a patient treated with antithyroid drugs. The CDR3 loop reads CASSLMAGMNTEAFF. Written as DNA, the CDR3 is TGTGCCAGCAGTTTGATGGCAGGCATGAACACTGAAGCTTTCTTT. Full variable domain (rest looked up from reference TRBV28 and TRBJ1-1): DVKVTQSSRYLVKRTGEKVFLECVQDMDHENMFWYRQDPGLGLRLIYFSYDVKMKEKGDIPEGYSVSREKKERFSLILESASTNQTSMYLCASSLMAGMNTEAFFGQGTRLTVV.